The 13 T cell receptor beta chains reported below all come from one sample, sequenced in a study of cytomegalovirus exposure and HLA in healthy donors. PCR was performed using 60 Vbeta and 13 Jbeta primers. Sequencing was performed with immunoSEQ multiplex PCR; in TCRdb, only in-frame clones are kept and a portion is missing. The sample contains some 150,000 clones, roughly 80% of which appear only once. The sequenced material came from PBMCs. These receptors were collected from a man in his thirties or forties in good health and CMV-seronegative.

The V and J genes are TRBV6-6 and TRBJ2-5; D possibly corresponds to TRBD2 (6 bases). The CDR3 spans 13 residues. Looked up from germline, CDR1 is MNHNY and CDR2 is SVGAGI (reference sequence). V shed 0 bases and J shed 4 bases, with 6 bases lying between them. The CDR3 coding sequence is TGTGCCAGCAGTTACTCGGGAGGAGAGACCCAGTACTTC. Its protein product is CASSYSGGETQYF.

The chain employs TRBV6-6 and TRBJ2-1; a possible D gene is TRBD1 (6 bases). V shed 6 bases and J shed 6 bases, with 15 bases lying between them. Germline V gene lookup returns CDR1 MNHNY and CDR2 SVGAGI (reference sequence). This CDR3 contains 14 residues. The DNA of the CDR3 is TGTGCCAGCAGGCCTGGGGAAGGGGGCAATGAGCAGTTCTTC. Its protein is CASRPGEGGNEQFF.

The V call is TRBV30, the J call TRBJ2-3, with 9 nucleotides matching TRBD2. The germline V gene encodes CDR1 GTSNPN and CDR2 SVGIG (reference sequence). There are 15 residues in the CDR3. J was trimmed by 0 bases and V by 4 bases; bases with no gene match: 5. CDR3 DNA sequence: TGTGCCTGGAACCCTAGCGGGGCTAGCACAGATACGCAGTATTTT. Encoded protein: CAWNPSGASTDTQYF.

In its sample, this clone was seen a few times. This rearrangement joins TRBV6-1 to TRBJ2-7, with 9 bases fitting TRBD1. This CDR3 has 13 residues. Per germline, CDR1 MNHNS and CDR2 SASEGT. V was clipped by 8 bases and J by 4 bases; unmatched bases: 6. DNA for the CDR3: TGTGCCAGCGGAGGGACAGGGCGGTACGAGCAGTACTTC. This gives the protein CASGGTGRYEQYF.

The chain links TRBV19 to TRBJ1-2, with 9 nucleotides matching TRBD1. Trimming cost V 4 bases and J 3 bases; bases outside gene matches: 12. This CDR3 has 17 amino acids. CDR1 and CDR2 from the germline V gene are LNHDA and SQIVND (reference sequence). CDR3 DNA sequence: TGTGCCAGTAGTACCCCGGGACAGGGACGGCCCGACTATGGCTACACCTTC. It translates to CASSTPGQGRPDYGYTF.

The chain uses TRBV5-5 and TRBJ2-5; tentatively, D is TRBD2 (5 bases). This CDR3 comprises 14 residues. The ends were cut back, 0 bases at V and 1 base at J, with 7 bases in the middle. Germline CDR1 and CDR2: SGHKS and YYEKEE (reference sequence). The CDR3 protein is CASSLVGSQETQYF. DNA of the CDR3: TGTGCCAGCAGCTTGGTAGGGAGCCAAGAGACCCAGTACTTC.

The CDR3 region is CASSPTGGSSPLHF. CDR3 bases: TGTGCCAGCAGCCCGACAGGGGGCTCTTCACCCCTCCACTTT. The V call is TRBV7-3, the J call TRBJ1-6; 10 bases line up with TRBD1. This CDR3 is 14 amino acids long. Trimming cost V 5 bases and J 9 bases; bases outside gene matches: 4. Germline CDR1 is SGHTA and CDR2 is FQGTGA.

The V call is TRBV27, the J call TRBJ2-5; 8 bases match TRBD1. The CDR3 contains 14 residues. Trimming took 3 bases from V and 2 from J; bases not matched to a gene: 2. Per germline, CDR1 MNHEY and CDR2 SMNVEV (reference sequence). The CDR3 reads CASSFRGLQETQYF. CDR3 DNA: TGTGCCAGCAGTTTCAGGGGGCTACAAGAGACCCAGTACTTC.

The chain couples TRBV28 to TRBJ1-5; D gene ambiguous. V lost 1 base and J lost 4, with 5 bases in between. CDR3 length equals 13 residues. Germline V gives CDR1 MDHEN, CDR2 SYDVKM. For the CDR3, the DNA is TGTGCCAGCAGTTTATCCGGGAATCAGCCCCAGCATTTT. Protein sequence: CASSLSGNQPQHF.

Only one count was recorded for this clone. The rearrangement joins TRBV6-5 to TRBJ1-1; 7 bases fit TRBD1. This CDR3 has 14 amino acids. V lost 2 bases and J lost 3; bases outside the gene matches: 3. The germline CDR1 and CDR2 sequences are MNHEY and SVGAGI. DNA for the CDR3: TGTGCCAGCAGTTACGACAGGGCGGACACTGAAGCTTTCTTT. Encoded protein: CASSYDRADTEAFF.

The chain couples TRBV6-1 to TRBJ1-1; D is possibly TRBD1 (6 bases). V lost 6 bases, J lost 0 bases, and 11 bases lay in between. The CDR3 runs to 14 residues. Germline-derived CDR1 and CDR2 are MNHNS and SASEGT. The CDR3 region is CASSLTGLNTEAFF. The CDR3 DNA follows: TGTGCCAGCAGCCTTACAGGGTTGAACACTGAAGCTTTCTTT.

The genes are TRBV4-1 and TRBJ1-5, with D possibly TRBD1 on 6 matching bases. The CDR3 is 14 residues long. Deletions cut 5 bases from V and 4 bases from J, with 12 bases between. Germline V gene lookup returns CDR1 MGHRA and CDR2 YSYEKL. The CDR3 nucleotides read TGCGCCAGCAGCTTCATCACAGGGAATCAGCCCCAGCATTTT. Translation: CASSFITGNQPQHF.

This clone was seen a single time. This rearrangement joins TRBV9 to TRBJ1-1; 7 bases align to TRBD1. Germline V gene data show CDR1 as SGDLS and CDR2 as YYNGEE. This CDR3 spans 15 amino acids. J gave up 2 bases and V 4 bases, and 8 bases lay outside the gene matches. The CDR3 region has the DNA TGTGCCAGCAGCTCTCTGACAGGGAGAAACACTGAAGCTTTCTTT. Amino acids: CASSSLTGRNTEAFF.